Listed below are T cell receptor beta chains from one sample, sequenced in a study of CD8 T cells in ankylosing spondylitis. TCRdb redid the calling of the 5' RACE reads with MiXCR, one entry per CDR3 protein. Of about 7,900 distinct CDR3 sequences in the sample, about 3.9% are singletons; the top ten hold roughly 10%. Sequenced input: blood, either unsorted or a sorted T cell fraction (not recorded which). The origin of the receptors is a female donor with ankylosing spondylitis or in good health (not recorded which). CDR3s include the opening cysteine and the closing phenylalanine or tryptophan. Each record gives: V gene, D gene, clone size, J gene, CDR3 DNA, CDR3 protein. D genes are given only for firm matches. Size tells how often a clone was seen (once, few, many) or the class of an expanded clone, and some rows leave it out.

>TRBV9|TRBD1|-|TRBJ1-2
TGTGCCAGCAGCGTATCACAGGGGGTTGGCTACACCTTC
CASSVSQGVGYTF
>TRBV9|TRBD2|many|TRBJ2-7
TGTGCCAGCAGCATGAATCCGACTAGCCATTCCTACGAGCAGTACTTC
CASSMNPTSHSYEQYF
>TRBV9|-|many|TRBJ2-1
TGTGCCAGCAGCGTAGAGGGAGACAATGAGCAGTTCTTC
CASSVEGDNEQFF
>TRBV9|-|many|TRBJ2-2
TGTGCCAGCAGCGATACTAGCAATTGGGACACCGGGGAGCTGTTTTTT
CASSDTSNWDTGELFF
>TRBV9|-|many|TRBJ1-1
TGTGCCAGCAGCGGGGAGATCTCGGGAGCCGGGATGACGAACACTGAAGCTTTCTTT
CASSGEISGAGMTNTEAFF
>TRBV9|-|many|TRBJ2-1
TGTGCCAGCAGCCCCAGAGGGGGGGCCTCCTACAATGAGCAGTTCTTC
CASSPRGGASYNEQFF
>TRBV9|TRBD1|-|TRBJ1-2
TGTGCCAGCAGCCCGGGACAGAACTATGGCTACACCTTC
CASSPGQNYGYTF
>TRBV9|-|few|TRBJ2-1
TGTGCCAGCAGCGAAGGGGGGGTCCTCTACAATGAGCAGTTCTTC
CASSEGGVLYNEQFF
>TRBV9|-|medium-sized|TRBJ1-2
TGTGCCAGCAGCGGTCTCGGGGACTATGGCTACACCTTC
CASSGLGDYGYTF
>TRBV9|-|-|TRBJ1-1
TGTGCCAGCAGCGGACCGGGACGGGAGAACACTGAAGCTTTCTTT
CASSGPGRENTEAFF
>TRBV9|-|medium-sized|TRBJ2-1
TGTGCCAGCAGCCCTAGGGGGGCCTCCTACAATGAGCAGTTCTTC
CASSPRGASYNEQFF
>TRBV9|-|medium-sized|TRBJ1-2
TGTGCCAGCAGCTCCCACGGGACTGCCTATGGCTACACCTTC
CASSSHGTAYGYTF
>TRBV9|-|many|TRBJ2-2
TGTGCCAGCAGCGAGGGGACTGCACACGGGGAGCTGTTTTTT
CASSEGTAHGELFF
>TRBV9|TRBD2|medium-sized|TRBJ2-3
TGTGCCAGCAGCTCGACTAGCGGGGCTTTGGGTACGCAGTATTTT
CASSSTSGALGTQYF
>TRBV9|-|many|TRBJ1-1
TGTGCCAGCAGCGTCCGAGTTGCCGGGGACACTGAAGCTTTCTTT
CASSVRVAGDTEAFF
>TRBV9|TRBD1|many|TRBJ2-2
TGTGCCAGCAGCCGCGCTCTCCGGACAGGAGACACCGGGGAGCTGTTTTTT
CASSRALRTGDTGELFF
>TRBV9|-|many|TRBJ2-3
TGTGCCAGCAGCGTAAGTGGGGGCTGGGATACGCAGTATTTT
CASSVSGGWDTQYF
>TRBV9|TRBD1|medium-sized|TRBJ2-7
TGTGCCAGCAGCGCAGGGGGTTCCTACGAGCAGTACTTC
CASSAGGSYEQYF